The 23 T cell receptor beta chains below come from one sample, sequenced in a study of T cells in Graves' hyperthyroidism and ophthalmopathy (dated by TCRdb to the late 2010s). Library preparation was by multiplex PCR. Sequencing instrument: Illumina HiSeq 2000. Amplification of TCR beta CDR3 regions was carried out from RNA transcripts. For the first round of RT-PCR on the TCR CDR3, the HTBI primer set was used together with the Qiagen OneStep RT-PCR kit. TCRdb trimmed public reads at Q25 via fastp, called clones via MiXCR and kept in-frame beta chains. Here each entry gathers all rows of one CDR3 protein and keeps the most common genes and DNA. This sample is represented by 600,000 to 900,000 distinct CDR3 sequences; about 16% of them were singletons. Approximately 8% of the sample is taken by the ten largest. Source material: blood. Receptor source: a man aged 18 to 29 with Graves' hyperthyroidism.

The chain employs TRBV5-1 and TRBJ2-5; unclear D gene. Germline-derived CDR1 and CDR2 are SGHRS and YFSETQ. The V and J ends lost 2 bases and 4 bases respectively, with 9 bases between them. CDR3 length: 13 residues. The CDR3: CASSFNSRETQYF. In nucleotides, the CDR3 is TGCGCCAGCAGCTTCAACAGTCGAGAGACCCAGTACTTC.

This clonotype has ten or more counts. This sequence joins TRBV12-3 or TRBV12-4 and TRBJ2-3; D may match TRBD1 or TRBD2 (5 bases each). This CDR3 comprises 12 residues. The V end was cut by 6 bases, the J end by 8 bases, with 12 bases between. The CDR3 loop reads CASRFNGGTQYF. As DNA, the CDR3 is TGTGCCAGCAGGTTCAATGGGGGTACGCAGTATTTT.

The chain uses TRBV7-9 and TRBJ2-3; no reliable D call. In germline, CDR1 is SEHNR, CDR2 FQNEAQ (reference sequence). The CDR3 has 13 amino acids. V shed 5 bases and J shed 1 base, with 7 bases lying between them. CDR3 nucleotides: TGTGCCAGCAGCACGGACGGCACAGATACGCAGTATTTT. It specifies CASSTDGTDTQYF.

Comments on this clonotype: One base away lies a much larger clone, so this may be a sequencing read error. The conserved final phenylalanine or tryptophan is absent from the CDR3, which likely points to a read error. The V call is TRBV30, the J call TRBJ2-1; TRBD2 agrees at 11 bases. CDR1 and CDR2 (germline): GTSNPN, SVGIG (reference sequence). The CDR3 covers 19 residues. J gave up 0 bases and V 0 bases, and 10 bases lay outside the gene matches. This chain's CDR3 is CAWSVGLAGVICSYNEQFL. In nucleotides, the CDR3 is TGTGCCTGGAGTGTAGGACTAGCGGGCGTAATTTGCTCCTACAATGAGCAGTTCCTC.

This clonotype has just a few counts. The gene calls are TRBV7-9 and TRBJ2-7; tentatively, D is TRBD1 (6 bases). Germline CDR1 is SEHNR and CDR2 is FQNEAQ (reference sequence). The CDR3 is 14 amino acids. Between the trimmed V and J ends, which lost 4 bases and 2 bases, there was a span of 12 bases. CDR3 loop: CASSYWGPTYEQYF. CDR3 bases: TGTGCCAGCAGCTACTGGGGGCCCACCTACGAGCAGTACTTC.

This chain links TRBV24-1 with TRBJ2-7; TRBD2 agrees at 14 bases. From germline, CDR1 is KGHDR and CDR2 SFDVKD. The J segment lost 0 bases and the V segment lost 6 bases, leaving 12 bases of the junction unmatched. The CDR3 has 19 amino acids. CDR3 sequence reads: CATSRAPGTSGGSSYEQYF. The CDR3 DNA is TGTGCCACCAGTAGGGCCCCCGGGACTAGCGGGGGTTCCTCCTACGAGCAGTACTTC.

This clonotype came up a few times. The DNA for the CDR3 is TGTGCCAGCAGCTTAACCCCAGTTGTTGTTGCTTTCTTT. Translated: CASSLTPVVVAFF. The V gene is TRBV7-9, the J gene TRBJ1-1; D gene ambiguous. Trimming stripped 2 bases from V and 11 bases from J, with 15 bases between. The germline CDR1 and CDR2 sequences are SEHNR and FQNEAQ (reference sequence). The CDR3 spans 13 residues. The full variable domain, in which reference TRBV7-9 and TRBJ1-1 provide the parts outside the CDR3, is DTGVSQNPRHKITKRGQNVTFRCDPISEHNRLYWYRQTLGQGPEFLTYFQNEAQLEKSRLLSDRFSAERPKGSFSTLEIQRTEQGDSAMYLCASSLTPVVVAFFGQGTRLTVV.

This clonotype showed up just a few times. V gene TRBV3-1 combines with J gene TRBJ2-1; possibly TRBD1 or TRBD2 for D (5 bases each). The CDR3 spans 13 residues. With 3 bases removed from V and 9 bases from J, the gap between germline ends came to 12 bases. Germline loops: CDR1 LGHDT, CDR2 YNNKEL (reference sequence). The CDR3, as DNA: TGTGCCAGCAGCCAGGACGGGGCCGGTGAGCAGTTCTTC. Protein: CASSQDGAGEQFF.

Many counts were recorded for this clonotype. V usage is TRBV2 and J usage is TRBJ1-5, with 7 positions matching TRBD1. CDR1 is SNHLY, CDR2 FYNNEI, per germline. Trimming removed 6 bases from V and 11 bases from J; junction bases left unmatched: 13. This CDR3 region has 14 residues. CDR3 amino acids: CASRIGGLATAQHF. CDR3 DNA: TGTGCCAGCAGGATAGGGGGCCTAGCTACGGCCCAGCATTTT.

This clonotype showed up many times. The V gene is TRBV27, the J gene TRBJ2-1; 11 positions match TRBD2. The CDR3 contains 17 residues. Trimming cost V 0 bases and J 2 bases; bases outside gene matches: 3. Germline V gene data show CDR1 as MNHEY and CDR2 as SMNVEV (reference sequence). The CDR3 here is CASSLSRLAGTYNEQFF. Here the CDR3 DNA reads TGTGCCAGCAGTTTATCTCGACTAGCGGGGACCTACAATGAGCAGTTCTTC.

Many counts were recorded for this clonotype. The rearrangement links TRBV6-1 to TRBJ2-7; D unresolved. The germline gives CDR1 MNHNS, CDR2 SASEGT. The V gene lost 1 base and the J gene lost 3 bases, with 10 bases spanning the gap. The CDR3 runs 14 residues. The CDR3 sequence is CASSEEARSYEQYF. CDR3 nucleotides: TGTGCCAGCAGTGAAGAGGCCAGGAGCTACGAGCAGTACTTC.

The chain employs TRBV2 and TRBJ2-2; D gene unclear. The CDR3 totals 15 residues. Trimming stripped 3 bases from V and 1 base from J, with 9 bases between. Germline V gene sequence: CDR1 SNHLY, CDR2 FYNNEI. CDR3 nucleotide sequence: TGTGCCAGCAGTGAGTGGTCTTTGAACACCGGGGAGCTGTTTTTT. This gives the protein CASSEWSLNTGELFF. Full variable domain (missing parts from reference TRBV2 and TRBJ2-2): EPEVTQTPSHQVTQMGQEVILRCVPISNHLYFYWYRQILGQKVEFLVSFYNNEISEKSEIFDDQFSVERPDGSNFTLKIRSTKLEDSAMYFCASSEWSLNTGELFFGEGSRLTVL.

The table lists this clonotype with many counts. The CDR3 DNA reads as TGTGCCAGCAGTGGGGACGGCCTCGAGACCCAGTACTTC. Protein product: CASSGDGLETQYF. The V call is TRBV25-1, the J call TRBJ2-5; D may match TRBD1 or TRBD2 (5 bases each). The CDR3 runs to 13 residues. Trimming left V 4 bases short and J 5 bases short, with 11 bases between. The germline CDR1 and CDR2 sequences are MGHDK and SYGVNS.

A few counts support this clonotype. The chain recombines TRBV6-1 with TRBJ2-2, with D hard to call. The CDR3 runs 15 residues. V was clipped by 6 bases and J by 1 base, with 12 bases between them. The germline gives CDR1 MNHNS, CDR2 SASEGT. CDR3 bases: TGTGCCAGCAGCCTTTTCGGAGTGAACACCGGGGAGCTGTTTTTT. Amino acid sequence: CASSLFGVNTGELFF.

This clonotype came up many times. The rearrangement joins TRBV18 to TRBJ2-1; 8 bases line up with TRBD2. After removal of 3 bases from V and 10 bases from J, the junction contained 2 bases not matched to a gene. The CDR3 contains 12 residues. Per germline, CDR1 KGHSH and CDR2 LQKENI. The CDR3 sequence is CASSPPGGEQFF. In DNA, the CDR3 is TGTGCCAGCTCACCTCCGGGAGGGGAGCAGTTCTTC.

This chain uses TRBV6-1 with TRBJ2-1; 11 bases align to TRBD2. J gave up 10 bases and V 6 bases, and 5 bases lay outside the gene matches. The CDR3 totals 13 residues. CDR1 is MNHNS and CDR2 is SASEGT in the germline V gene. The CDR3 loop reads CASRSTSGSEQFF. DNA of the CDR3: TGTGCCAGCAGGAGCACTAGCGGGAGCGAGCAGTTCTTC.

This clonotype was detected many times. The V and J genes are TRBV28 and TRBJ2-3; a weak D match, TRBD1 (6 bases). The V gene lost 3 bases and the J gene lost 4 bases, with 20 bases spanning the gap. Germline V gives CDR1 MDHEN, CDR2 SYDVKM. The length of the CDR3 is 17 residues. The chain's CDR3 is CASSFNPPGVRADTQYF. CDR3 nucleotides: TGTGCCAGCAGTTTTAATCCCCCAGGGGTCAGGGCAGATACGCAGTATTTT.

The table lists this clonotype with many counts. The chain carries TRBV2 and TRBJ1-1; D gene ambiguous. Trimming removed 6 bases from V and 4 bases from J, with 6 bases in between. This CDR3 comprises 11 residues. From germline, CDR1 is SNHLY and CDR2 FYNNEI. CDR3 nucleotides: TGTGCCAGCAGCGAACGCACTGAAGCTTTCTTT. Residues: CASSERTEAFF.

This clonotype was detected only a few times. This chain links TRBV4-2 with TRBJ2-2; 11 nucleotides agree with TRBD2. In germline, CDR1 is LGHNA, CDR2 YNFKEQ. Germline trimming cut 0 bases from V and 3 bases from J; bases unmatched to any gene: 0. This CDR3 has 16 amino acids. The CDR3 spells CASSQELAGDTGELFF. The CDR3, as DNA: TGTGCCAGCAGCCAAGAACTAGCGGGAGACACCGGGGAGCTGTTTTTT.

V gene TRBV10-2 combines with J gene TRBJ1-1; D not resolved. Trimming took 0 bases from V and 8 from J, leaving 13 bases between them. This CDR3 is built from 14 residues. Per the germline V gene, CDR1 is WSHSY and CDR2 is SAAADI. The CDR3 DNA reads as TGCGCCAGCAGTGAGTCGTTTAGGACTTCAGAAGCTTTCTTT. Protein: CASSESFRTSEAFF.

V is TRBV11-2 and J is TRBJ1-2; perhaps TRBD1 as D (5 bases). The CDR3 totals 16 residues. Deletions cut 0 bases from V and 2 bases from J, with 13 bases between. The germline V gene has CDR1 SGHAT and CDR2 FQNNGV. The CDR3: CASSLDLQGRNYGYTF. Written as DNA, the CDR3 is TGTGCCAGCAGCTTAGATCTGCAGGGCCGAAACTATGGCTACACCTTC. Full variable domain (remainder filled in from reference TRBV11-2 and TRBJ1-2): EAGVAQSPRYKIIEKRQSVAFWCNPISGHATLYWYQQILGQGPKLLIQFQNNGVVDDSQLPKDRFSAERLKGVDSTLKIQPAKLEDSAVYLCASSLDLQGRNYGYTFGSGTRLTVV.

The V call is TRBV19, the J call TRBJ2-7; unclear D gene. This CDR3 has 15 residues. In germline, CDR1 is LNHDA, CDR2 SQIVND (reference sequence). With 3 bases removed from V and 1 base from J, the gap between germline ends came to 13 bases. The chain's CDR3 is CASSIGDSVSYEQYF. CDR3 coding DNA: TGTGCCAGTAGTATCGGCGACTCCGTGTCCTACGAGCAGTACTTC.

This chain joins TRBV5-1 and TRBJ2-5; D possibly corresponds to TRBD2 (6 bases). This CDR3 spans 16 amino acids. V lost 1 base and J 3 bases, leaving 16 bases between the germline ends. In germline, CDR1 is SGHRS, CDR2 YFSETQ. Here the CDR3 DNA reads TGCGCCAGCAGCTTGTCTGTATCGGGAGCGGAAGAGACCCAGTACTTC. It translates to CASSLSVSGAEETQYF.